These T cell receptor beta chains were read from a single sample in a study of T cells expressing NK-cell markers. TCRdb reanalyzed the 5' RACE reads and collapses them to one entry per CDR3 protein, without DNA. Reported are over 250,000 distinct CDR3 sequences; the ten largest clones contain around 3.9%. Source material: blood T cells: a sorted CD56 or NKG2C T cell subset, CD4+ or CD8+ T cells, or bulk PBMC T cells (not recorded which). These receptor sequences come from a woman aged 18 to 75 in good health. Both conserved end residues are part of each CDR3. Size tells how often a clone was seen (once, few, many) or the class of an expanded clone, and some rows leave it out.

TRBJ2-3 | . | TRBV7-2 | CASSLARKGADTQYF
TRBJ2-7 | . | TRBV27 | CASTSWEREQRCSYEQYF
TRBJ1-1 | . | TRBV20-1 | CSARDRGGTEAFF
TRBJ2-1 | . | TRBV29-1 | CSVISGRGVYNEQFF
TRBJ2-7 | . | TRBV7-9 | CASSPRTGRDEQYF
TRBJ2-1 | . | TRBV7-2 | CASSDGRDEQFF
TRBJ2-3 | . | TRBV20-1 | CSARDRGGTQYF
TRBJ1-1 | . | TRBV7-9 | CASSLSSTESFF
TRBJ2-7 | . | TRBV20-1 | CSATGTRTYEQYF
TRBJ2-3 | . | TRBV5-4 | CASSQGGGINTDTQYF
TRBJ1-1 | . | TRBV11-2 | CASSLVPGGYTEAFF
TRBJ2-7 | . | TRBV7-9 | CASSKVGTSAREQYF
TRBJ2-1 | medium-sized | TRBV20-1 | CSAREEGTGFYNEQFF
TRBJ1-2 | . | TRBV20-1 | CSAREPGQLYGYTF
TRBJ2-2 | . | TRBV6-1 | CASRRAPAGELFF
TRBJ1-1 | . | TRBV29-1 | CSVARHNTEAFF